This TCR beta chain was sequenced during a study of identical twins (dated by TCRdb to the mid-2010s). Broadly, across the study: TCR alpha and beta repertoires from monozygotic twins, unrelated adults of various ages and cord blood were deep-sequenced to test whether fetal clonotypes persist. To rule out contamination, the twin experiments were replicated at different times with different library preparation protocols.

A note on this clonotype: Its antigen has not been determined. Base quality data are lacking; no much larger clone is found one base away.

Beyond this particular receptor, the publication reports: Zero-insertion analyses could be partly confounded by invariant T cells such as MAIT and iNKT, though diverse VJ usage argued against such confounding for most clonotypes. Out-of-frame TCR alpha sequences shared between twins showed an excess of low generation-probability sequences compared with coincidental sharing between unrelated individuals. Conclusions relied on cross-sectional statistical analysis, since the same donors could not be followed over many years. The excess sharing between twins in beta out-of-frame sequences was weaker because fewer shared sequences reduced the signal-to-noise ratio. Abundant cord blood beta clonotypes had fewer insertions, young adult naive repertoires showed a similar but weaker trend, and memory repertoires showed no such trend. In monozygotic twins, recombination models systematically underestimated out-of-frame TCR alpha sharing, but the models matched the sharing seen between unrelated individuals.

The CDR3 runs 15 residues from the cysteine to the phenylalanine. Only the CDR3 DNA stays, 45 bases, in frame from base 1. At the junction V is shortened by 4 bases and J by 1 base, with 12 bases in between. CDR1 and CDR2 are read off the germline V gene as SGHDT and YYEEEE. The receptor library was made with 5' RACE. Sequencing was performed on an Illumina HiSeq 2000. Template switching introduced a universal primer binding site; the final cDNA contained a unique molecular identifier, enabling accurate counting of TCR cDNA molecules. First-strand cDNA for TCR alpha and beta chains was synthesized from specific primers in the conserved constant-segment region. To control for contamination, every cDNA library was double barcoded, receiving both a SMART-Mk sample barcode and Illumina barcodes. TruSeq adapter sequences and Illumina sample barcodes were added in two successive PCR steps. The Illumina HiSeq platform was used with custom primers to sequence TCR alpha and beta cDNA libraries. On the authors' methods: Unique molecular identifiers were extracted from raw reads with MiGEC, and CDR3 positions were determined with MiXCR. For each individual, recombination models were inferred using an EM algorithm with the repgenHMM and IGoR tools. The tcR package in R was used for shared clonotype analysis, with sharing normalized by the product of cloneset sizes. Out-of-frame nonproductive sequences were analyzed to study raw recombination free of thymic and clonal selection effects. TCRdb reprocessing: public reads trimmed at Q25 with fastp, clones called with MiXCR, in-frame beta chains kept. Here each entry gathers all rows of one CDR3 protein and keeps the most common genes and DNA. TCRdb's processing, not the authors' own work, is the source of the V and J calls. Present in this sample are 500,000 to 550,000 distinct CDR3 sequences, under 25% of which were seen just once. The ten top clones hold roughly 0.5% of the sample.

Every donor in the study was a healthy Caucasian. The twin cohort consisted of three pairs of female monozygotic twins, all aged roughly 18 to 30 years. Positive isolation kits from Invitrogen were used to isolate the CD4+ and CD8+ T cell populations. These sequences were also reported in another study, on yellow fever vaccine responses in identical twins. The second source states: According to the authors, the vaccine-induced T cell response in identical twins seemed to be partly convergent and partly specific to each individual. The study precisely tracked vaccine-responding T cell clones in identical twins.

The chain is assembled from TRBV5-6 and TRBJ2-1; no D segment can be confidently identified. The sequence derives from a woman aged 18 to 35 in good health. Specimen: CD4+ T cells sorted from blood. The DNA sequence follows: TGTGCCAGCAGCCCAGACCTGGGTTCCTACAATGAGCAGTTCTTC. Translated, it gives CASSPDLGSYNEQFF.